Listed here is a single TCR beta chain. Its antigen remains unidentified. Generated by immunoSEQ multiplex PCR, the TCRdb table keeps only in-frame clones and is missing some. Found here are some 2.4 million clones, more than 85% of them singletons; the top ten hold 0.36%. Recent acute infections and vaccinations were absent in the healthy HIV-negative adult donors. CD4+ cells underwent separation, giving CD45RA+ naive and CD45RA-negative memory subsets. Trimming stripped 5 bases from V and 1 base from J, with 11 bases between. Germline-derived CDR1 and CDR2 are KGHSH and LQKENI. The CDR3 length is 14 residues. The sample originates from a study of shared clonotypes between healthy human individuals. Study-wide results and limits: For naive CD4 cells, roughly 5.5% of clonotypes were shared across a handful of donors.

The rearrangement uses TRBV18 and TRBJ2-5; D unclear. Source material: naive CD4+ T cells from PBMCs. Subset specified: CD45RA+ positively selected. The clonotype was recovered from a man younger than 35 in good health. Some clones in this sample may be carry-over from other donors' samples. CDR3 loop: CASSVVESQETQYF. The DNA for the CDR3 is TGTGCCAGCTCAGTAGTCGAATCCCAAGAGACCCAGTACTTC. Full variable domain (rest looked up from reference TRBV18 and TRBJ2-5): NAGVMQNPRHLVRRRGQEARLRCSPMKGHSHVYWYRQLPEEGLKFMVYLQKENIIDESGMPKERFSAEFPKEGPSILRIQQVVRGDSAAYFCASSVVESQETQYFGPGTRLLVL.